A selection of T cell receptor beta chains follows, all from one sample in a study of T cell responses to AZD1222 COVID-19 vaccine. The repertoire was sequenced with immunoSEQ multiplex PCR; TCRdb's copy has only in-frame clones and lacks some. This table holds about 120,000 clones, around 90% found once. Source: peripheral blood, taken 28 days after the second AZD1222 dose. The receptors derive from an adult who received the AZD1222 COVID-19 vaccine. Each CDR3 is given with its conserved first and last residue. D genes are given only for firm matches. Size tells how often a clone was seen (once, few, many) or the class of an expanded clone, and some rows leave it out.

clone size,V gene,J gene,D gene,CDR3 protein,CDR3 DNA
.,TRBV2,TRBJ1-3,TRBD1,CASTRDRNSGNTIYF,TGTGCCAGCACCCGGGACAGAAACTCTGGAAACACCATATATTTT
.,TRBV5-5,TRBJ1-1,TRBD1,CASSRQGMNTEAFF,TGTGCCAGCAGCCGACAGGGAATGAACACTGAAGCTTTCTTT
.,TRBV6-1,TRBJ1-5,TRBD1,CASSKDREGNQPQHF,TGTGCCAGCAGTAAGGACAGGGAGGGCAATCAGCCCCAGCATTTT
.,TRBV6-5,TRBJ1-2,.,CASSPQGRSGYTF,TGTGCCAGCAGCCCACAGGGTCGGAGTGGCTACACCTTC
.,TRBV18,TRBJ1-2,.,CASSPLQTDRNYGYTF,TGTGCCAGCTCACCACTCCAGACAGATCGGAACTATGGCTACACCTTC
.,TRBV6-1,TRBJ2-7,.,CASSEGPAALWEQYF,TGTGCCAGCAGTGAAGGGCCGGCGGCTTTATGGGAGCAGTACTTC
.,TRBV3-1/TRBV3-2,TRBJ2-3,TRBD2,CASSQPAGGGPDTQYF,TGTGCCAGCAGCCAACCGGCTGGCGGGGGGCCAGATACGCAGTATTTT
.,TRBV7-9,TRBJ1-4,.,CASSNLAGSNEKLFF,TGTGCCAGCAGCAACCTCGCGGGGTCAAATGAAAAACTGTTTTTT
few,TRBV19,TRBJ1-1,.,CASSDNRNTEAFF,TGTGCCAGTAGCGACAACAGGAACACTGAAGCTTTCTTT
once,TRBV14,TRBJ2-7,.,CASSQDTTSFRVDEQYF,TGTGCCAGCAGCCAAGATACCACCTCCTTCCGAGTAGACGAGCAGTACTTC
once,TRBV5-1,TRBJ2-5,.,CASSWTLQETQYF,TGCGCCAGCAGTTGGACACTCCAAGAGACCCAGTACTTC
.,TRBV6-2/TRBV6-3,TRBJ2-7,TRBD2,CASSYSGTNSYEQYF,TGTGCCAGCAGTTACTCCGGGACTAACTCCTACGAGCAGTACTTC